The next 6 T cell receptor beta chains were all read from a single sample in a study of response to subunit inactivated influenza vaccine. TCRdb re-called the RT-PCR reads through MiXCR, storing one row per CDR3 protein. Of 500,000 or so distinct CDR3 sequences listed, approximately 11% were seen once; the top ten hold about an eighth. The sample was PBMCs from blood, taken roughly 47 days after vaccination. The receptors were gathered from a man aged 50 to 59 who received an inactivated influenza vaccine.

This clonotype was counted between two and nine times. The chain recombines TRBV15 with TRBJ2-1, with D perhaps matching TRBD2 (6 bases). The CDR3 runs to 15 residues. The V gene's germline CDR1 is LNHNV and CDR2 YYDKDF (reference sequence). Trimming shortened V by 5 bases and J by 8 bases, and 19 bases separated the two germline ends. The CDR3 spells CATSGAQAGKDEQFF. The DNA for the CDR3 is TGTGCCACCAGCGGGGCCCAGGCGGGGAAGGATGAGCAGTTCTTC. Drawing the rest from reference TRBV15 and TRBJ2-1, the complete variable domain is DAMVIQNPRYQVTQFGKPVTLSCSQTLNHNVMYWYQQKSSQAPKLLFHYYDKDFNNEADTPDNFQSRRPNTSFCFLDIRSPGLGDTAMYLCATSGAQAGKDEQFFGPGTRLTVL.

J is TRBJ1-4 and V is TRBV6-1; D gene uncertain. The CDR3 is 16 amino acids. V dropped 8 bases and J dropped 8 bases, with 24 bases sitting between them. CDR1 MNHNS and CDR2 SASEGT come from the germline V gene. This chain's CDR3 is CASGGGGPAIGEKLFF. The CDR3 DNA sequence: TGTGCCAGCGGAGGAGGAGGTCCAGCAATAGGGGAAAAACTGTTTTTT.

In this sample, this clonotype turned up a few times. The rearrangement links TRBV12-3 or TRBV12-4 to TRBJ2-7; 11 bases match TRBD2. This CDR3 is built from 15 residues. J gave up 2 bases and V 2 bases, and 2 bases lay outside the gene matches. The CDR3 nucleotides are TGTGCCAGCAGTTTAACTAGCGGGAGAACCTACGAGCAGTACTTC. Encoded protein: CASSLTSGRTYEQYF.

The chain carries TRBV5-6 and TRBJ1-5; 9 nucleotides line up with TRBD1. CDR3 length: 15 amino acids. In germline, CDR1 is SGHDT, CDR2 YYEEEE. V trimming: 3 bases; J trimming: 4 bases; junction bases outside the gene matches: 5. In nucleotides, the CDR3 is TGTGCCAGCAGCTGGGGGACAGGGACTAATCAGCCCCAGCATTTT. It is translated as CASSWGTGTNQPQHF.

This chain's CDR3 is CASSLSPGDPNSPLHF. CDR3 nucleotide sequence: TGTGCCAGCAGCTTGAGTCCAGGGGACCCTAATTCACCCCTCCACTTT. The V and J genes are TRBV5-6 and TRBJ1-6; TRBD1 is a possible D gene (6 bases). Germline lookup yields CDR1 SGHDT and CDR2 YYEEEE. The CDR3 length is 16 residues. The germline V and J ends were trimmed by 1 base and 6 bases, with 14 bases remaining between them.

The CDR3 region has the DNA TGTGCCAGCAGGCCCGGACTAGCGGGCTCCTACGAGCAGTACTTC. This encodes CASRPGLAGSYEQYF. V and J are TRBV3-1 and TRBJ2-7, with 11 bases matching TRBD2. This CDR3 has 15 amino acids. Germline lookup yields CDR1 LGHDT and CDR2 YNNKEL (reference sequence). After removal of 6 bases from V and 0 bases from J, the junction contained 4 bases not matched to a gene.